This T cell receptor (beta chain) came from a study of OX40 agonist ivuxolimab in advanced cancers. Findings and caveats of the study: Expanded clones belonging to CD8+ T cells outnumbered, on average, those of CD4+. Both blood CD4+ and CD8+ T cells showed clonal growth by week 6 at 0.1 to 3.0 mg/kg.

Germline lookup yields CDR1 MGHRA and CDR2 YSYEKL. Trimming removed 5 bases from V and 3 bases from J; junction bases left unmatched: 5. This CDR3 contains 15 residues. Assay used: immunoSEQ multiplex PCR; TCRdb lists only in-frame clones, some missing. The table has around 86,000 clones, around 89% seen once. Notes on this clone: Its antigen is unidentified.

The gene calls are TRBV4-1 and TRBJ1-4, with 8 bases identical to TRBD1. The sample in question was CD4+ or CD8+ T cells sorted from blood, obtained in a trial of the OX40 agonist ivuxolimab. The sequence came from an adult with an advanced solid tumor such as melanoma, head and neck, liver or kidney cancer. The CDR3 sequence: CASSSPTGANEKLFF. CDR3 DNA sequence: TGCGCCAGCAGCAGCCCGACAGGGGCTAATGAAAAACTGTTTTTT.